The present T cell receptor beta chain was sequenced within a study of identifying expanded T cells in peripheral blood. Broader study findings: Approximately 1.1 clones differed between technical replicates, versus 16.4 and 19 over time. Variance in clone template counts between roughly two-week samples significantly increased with total template count across all healthy donors.

V shed 7 bases and J 4 bases; nucleotides not matched to a gene: 17. Germline V gives CDR1 MNHNS, CDR2 SASEGT. This CDR3 has 18 residues. Profiling relied on immunoSEQ multiplex PCR, and the TCRdb table lists in-frame clones only, not all of them. The table shows about 86,000 clones, with around 84% occurring only once. Healthy donors had no documented immune events, such as infections, while sampled. On this clone: Its antigen is not identified.

The TCR originated in a person between 18 and 75 years old in good health. The rearrangement joins TRBV6-1 to TRBJ2-3, with TRBD1 matching 10 bases. Specimen: blood. The CDR3 nucleotides read TGTGCCAGCACTGAGACAGAGACTCCGGGACAGGGGTCAGATACGCAGTATTTT. Translating it yields CASTETETPGQGSDTQYF.